The clone carrying this TCR beta chain occurred many times. The sample comes from a study of T-cell reconstitution after alpha-beta-depleted transplantation in children. V lost 0 bases, J lost 7 bases, and 10 bases lay in between. The CDR3 sequence is 14 residues long. Preparation of the TCRbeta library was carried out with unique molecular identifiers. TCRdb independently ran MiXCR on the PCR reads; one entry per CDR3 protein. The data contain some 600,000 distinct CDR3 sequences, 15% to 20% of them singletons. The TCR sequence derives from a human donor who donated a stem cell graft to a child with acute myeloid leukemia. This sample comprised PBMCs from the stem cell graft donor, obtained from the stem cell graft. This chain joins TRBV12-3 or TRBV12-4 and TRBJ1-5; no firm D call. CDR3 coding DNA: TGTGCCAGCAGTTTAGCTGTGGCAAACCAGCCCCAGCATTTT. It is translated as CASSLAVANQPQHF.